This entry concerns a single T cell receptor beta chain. Its antigen remains unidentified. This record comes from a study of blood T cells in healthy people across ages. Study results and limitations: Diversity of TCR beta correlated strongly with naive T cell percentage. Compared with aged donors, long-lived donors showed fewer expanded clones, suggesting selection.

A sample-barcoded 5' primer and a J-beta primer mix were used in a second PCR of roughly 7 to 11 cycles. The template-switch adaptor, which had 12 random nucleotides, put a tag on each cDNA molecule. MiXCR, applied by TCRdb to the 5' RACE reads, yields one record per CDR3 protein. The table includes approximately 1,000,000 distinct CDR3 sequences, 35% to 40% detected once. The CDR3 is 17 amino acids. CDR1 is ENHRY, CDR2 SYGVKD, per germline. Deletions cut 4 bases from V and 3 bases from J, with 21 bases between. The chain carries TRBV10-3 and TRBJ1-1; maybe TRBD1 (6 bases). The sequenced sample consisted of blood. This TCR derives from a man aged 18-30 years in good health. The CDR3, as DNA: TGTGCCATCAGTGGCCGGGACATGGGCGGAGGGTACACTGAAGCTTTCTTT. Protein: CAISGRDMGGGYTEAFF.